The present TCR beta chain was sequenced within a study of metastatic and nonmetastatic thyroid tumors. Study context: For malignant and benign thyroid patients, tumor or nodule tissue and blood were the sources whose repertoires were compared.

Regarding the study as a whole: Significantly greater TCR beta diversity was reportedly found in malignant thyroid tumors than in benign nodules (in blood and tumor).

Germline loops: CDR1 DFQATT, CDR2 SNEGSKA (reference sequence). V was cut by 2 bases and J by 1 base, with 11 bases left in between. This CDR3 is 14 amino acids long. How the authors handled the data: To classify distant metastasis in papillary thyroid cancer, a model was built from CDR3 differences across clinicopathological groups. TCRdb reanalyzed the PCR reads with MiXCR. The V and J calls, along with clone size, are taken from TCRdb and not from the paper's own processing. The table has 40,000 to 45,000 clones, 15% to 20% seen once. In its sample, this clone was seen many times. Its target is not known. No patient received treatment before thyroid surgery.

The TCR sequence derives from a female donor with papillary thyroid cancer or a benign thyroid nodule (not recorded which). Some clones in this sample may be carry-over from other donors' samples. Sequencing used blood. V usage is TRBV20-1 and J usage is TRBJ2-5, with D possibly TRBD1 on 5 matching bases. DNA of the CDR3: TGCAGTGCTAGACGACAGCAGCCCCAAGAGACCCAGTACTTC. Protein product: CSARRQQPQETQYF.